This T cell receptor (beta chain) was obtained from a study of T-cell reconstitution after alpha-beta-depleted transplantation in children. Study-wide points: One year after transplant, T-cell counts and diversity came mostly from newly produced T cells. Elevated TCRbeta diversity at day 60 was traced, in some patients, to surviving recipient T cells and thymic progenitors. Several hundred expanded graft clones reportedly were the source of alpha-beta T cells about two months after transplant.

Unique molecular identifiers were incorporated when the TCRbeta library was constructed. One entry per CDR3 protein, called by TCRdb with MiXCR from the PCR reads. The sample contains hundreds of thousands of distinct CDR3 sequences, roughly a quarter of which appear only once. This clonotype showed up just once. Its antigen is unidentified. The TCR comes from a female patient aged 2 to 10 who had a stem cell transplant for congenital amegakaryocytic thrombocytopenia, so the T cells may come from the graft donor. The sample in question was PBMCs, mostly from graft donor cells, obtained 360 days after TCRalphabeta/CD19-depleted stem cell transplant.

CDR3 in DNA: TGTGCCAGCACCCCCACCAGGGTTAATGAAAAACTGTTTTTT. It specifies CASTPTRVNEKLFF. V gene TRBV28 combines with J gene TRBJ1-4; D perhaps matches TRBD1 (5 bases). Trimming took 7 bases from V and 4 from J, leaving 13 bases between them. Per the germline V gene, CDR1 is MDHEN and CDR2 is SYDVKM. The CDR3 is made up of 14 amino acids.